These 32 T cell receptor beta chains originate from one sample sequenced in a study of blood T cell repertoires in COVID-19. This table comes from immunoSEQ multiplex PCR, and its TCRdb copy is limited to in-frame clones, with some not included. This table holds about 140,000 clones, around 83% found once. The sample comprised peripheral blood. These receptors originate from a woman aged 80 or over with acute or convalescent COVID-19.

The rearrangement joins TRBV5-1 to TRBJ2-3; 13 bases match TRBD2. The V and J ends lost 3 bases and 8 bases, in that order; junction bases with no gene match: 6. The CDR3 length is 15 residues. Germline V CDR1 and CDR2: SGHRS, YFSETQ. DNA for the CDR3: TGCGCCAGCAGCTGGACTAGCGGGAGAGCTGCTACGCAGTATTTT. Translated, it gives CASSWTSGRAATQYF.

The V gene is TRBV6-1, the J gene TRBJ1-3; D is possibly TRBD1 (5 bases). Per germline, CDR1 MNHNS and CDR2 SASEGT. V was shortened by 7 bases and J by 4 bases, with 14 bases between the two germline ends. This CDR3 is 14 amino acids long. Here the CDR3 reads CASTFRDSGNTIYF. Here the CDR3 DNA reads TGTGCCAGCACCTTCAGGGATTCCGGAAACACCATATATTTT.

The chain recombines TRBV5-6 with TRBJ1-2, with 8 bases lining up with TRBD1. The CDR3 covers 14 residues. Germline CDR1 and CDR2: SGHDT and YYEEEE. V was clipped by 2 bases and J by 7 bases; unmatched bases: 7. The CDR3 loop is CASSFGQGLVGYTF. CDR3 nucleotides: TGTGCCAGCAGCTTCGGACAGGGCCTTGTTGGCTACACCTTC. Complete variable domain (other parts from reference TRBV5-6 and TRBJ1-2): DAGVTQSPTHLIKTRGQQVTLRCSPKSGHDTVSWYQQALGQGPQFIFQYYEEEERQRGNFPDRFSGHQFPNYSSELNVNALLLGDSALYLCASSFGQGLVGYTFGSGTRLTVV.

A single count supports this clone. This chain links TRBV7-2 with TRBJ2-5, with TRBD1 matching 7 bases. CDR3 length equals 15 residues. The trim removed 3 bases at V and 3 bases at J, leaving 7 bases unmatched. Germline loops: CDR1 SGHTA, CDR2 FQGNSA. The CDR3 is CASSLVQGFEETQYF. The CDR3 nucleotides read TGTGCCAGCAGCTTGGTACAGGGGTTTGAAGAGACCCAGTACTTC.

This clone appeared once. Here the CDR3 reads CASSLGGNTYNEQFF. CDR3 sequence (DNA): TGTGCCAGCAGCCTGGGGGGTAACACCTACAATGAGCAGTTCTTC. The chain uses TRBV7-2 and TRBJ2-1, with D tentatively TRBD2 (6 bases). Trimming removed 5 bases at V and 2 bases at J, with 13 bases between. Germline CDR1 SGHTA, CDR2 FQGNSA. This CDR3 is 15 amino acids long.

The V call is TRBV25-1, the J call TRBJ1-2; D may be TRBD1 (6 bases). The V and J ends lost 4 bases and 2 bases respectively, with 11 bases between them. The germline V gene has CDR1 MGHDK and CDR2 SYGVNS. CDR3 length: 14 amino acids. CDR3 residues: CASSVLGANYGYTF. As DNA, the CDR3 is TGTGCCAGCAGTGTGCTGGGGGCCAACTATGGCTACACCTTC.

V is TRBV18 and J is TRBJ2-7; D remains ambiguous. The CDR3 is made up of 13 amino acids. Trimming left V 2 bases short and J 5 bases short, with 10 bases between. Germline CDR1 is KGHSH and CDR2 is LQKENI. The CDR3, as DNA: TGTGCCAGCTCACCAAGTCGGTACGACGAGCAGTACTTC. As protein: CASSPSRYDEQYF.

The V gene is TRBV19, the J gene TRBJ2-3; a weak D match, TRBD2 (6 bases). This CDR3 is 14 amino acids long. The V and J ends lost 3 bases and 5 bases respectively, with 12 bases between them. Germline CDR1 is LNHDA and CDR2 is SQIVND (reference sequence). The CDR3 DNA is TGTGCCAGTAGTATTGGGAGGTATATAGATACGCAGTATTTT. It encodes CASSIGRYIDTQYF.

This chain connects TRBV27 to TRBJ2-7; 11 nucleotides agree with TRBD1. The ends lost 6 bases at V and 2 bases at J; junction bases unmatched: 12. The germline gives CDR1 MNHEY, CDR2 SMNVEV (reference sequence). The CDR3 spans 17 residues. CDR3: CASRQYSGQGVAYEQYF. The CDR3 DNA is TGTGCCAGCAGGCAGTATTCGGGACAGGGGGTTGCCTACGAGCAGTACTTC.

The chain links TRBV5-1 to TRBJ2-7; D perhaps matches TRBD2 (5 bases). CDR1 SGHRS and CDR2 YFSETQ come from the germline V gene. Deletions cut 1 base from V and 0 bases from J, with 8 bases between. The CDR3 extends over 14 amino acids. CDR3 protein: CASSLRGDSYEQYF. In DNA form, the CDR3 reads TGCGCCAGCAGCTTGCGGGGAGACTCCTACGAGCAGTACTTC. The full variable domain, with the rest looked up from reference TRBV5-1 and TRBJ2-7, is KAGVTQTPRYLIKTRGQQVTLSCSPISGHRSVSWYQQTPGQGLQFLFEYFSETQRNKGNFPGRFSGRQFSNSRSEMNVSTLELGDSALYLCASSLRGDSYEQYFGPGTRLTVT.

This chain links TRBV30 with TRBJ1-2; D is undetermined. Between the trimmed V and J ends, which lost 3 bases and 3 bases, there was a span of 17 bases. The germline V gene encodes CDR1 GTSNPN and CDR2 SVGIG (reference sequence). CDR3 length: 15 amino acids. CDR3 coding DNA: TGTGCCTGGAGGACCGAGGCGGGTTTCGACTATGGCTACACCTTC. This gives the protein CAWRTEAGFDYGYTF. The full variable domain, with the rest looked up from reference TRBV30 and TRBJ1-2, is SQTIHQWPATLVQPVGSPLSLECTVEGTSNPNLYWYRQAAGRGLQLLFYSVGIGQISSEVPQNLSASRPQDRQFILSSKKLLLSDSGFYLCAWRTEAGFDYGYTFGSGTRLTVV.

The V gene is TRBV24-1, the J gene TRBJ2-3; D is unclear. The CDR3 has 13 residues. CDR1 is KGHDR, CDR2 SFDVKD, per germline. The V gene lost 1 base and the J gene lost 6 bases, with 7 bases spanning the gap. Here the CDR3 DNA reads TGTGCCACCAGTGATTTCGAGTTGGATACGCAGTATTTT. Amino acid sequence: CATSDFELDTQYF.

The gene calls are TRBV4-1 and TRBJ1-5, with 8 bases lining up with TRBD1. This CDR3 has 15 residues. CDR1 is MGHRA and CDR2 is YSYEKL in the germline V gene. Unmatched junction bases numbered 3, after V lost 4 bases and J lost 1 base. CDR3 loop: CASSLRTGSNQPQHF. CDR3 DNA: TGCGCCAGCAGCCTTCGGACAGGGAGCAATCAGCCCCAGCATTTT.

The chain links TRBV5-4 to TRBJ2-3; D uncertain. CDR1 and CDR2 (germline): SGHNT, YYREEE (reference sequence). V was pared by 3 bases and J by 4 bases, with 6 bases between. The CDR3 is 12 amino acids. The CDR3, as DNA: TGTGCCAGCAGCTCCCTCCCAGATACGCAGTATTTT. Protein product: CASSSLPDTQYF.

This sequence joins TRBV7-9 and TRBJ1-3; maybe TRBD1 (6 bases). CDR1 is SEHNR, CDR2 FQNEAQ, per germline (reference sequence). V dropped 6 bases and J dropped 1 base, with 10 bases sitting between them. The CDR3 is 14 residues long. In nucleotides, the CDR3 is TGTGCCAGCAGTATTCAGGGGTCTGGAAACACCATATATTTT. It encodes CASSIQGSGNTIYF.

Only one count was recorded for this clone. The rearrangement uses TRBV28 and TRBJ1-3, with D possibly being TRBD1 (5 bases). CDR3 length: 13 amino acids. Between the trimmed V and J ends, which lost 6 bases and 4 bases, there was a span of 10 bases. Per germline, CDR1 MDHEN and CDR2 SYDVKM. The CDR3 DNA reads TGTGCCAGCAGCCTGCCAGGGGGAAACACCATATATTTT. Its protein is CASSLPGGNTIYF.

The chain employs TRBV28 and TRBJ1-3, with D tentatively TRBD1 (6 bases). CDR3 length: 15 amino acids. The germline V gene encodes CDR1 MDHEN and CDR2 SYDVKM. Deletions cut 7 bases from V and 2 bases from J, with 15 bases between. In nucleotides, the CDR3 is TGTGCCAGCACCCCCTTTTGGGGGCCTGGAAACACCATATATTTT. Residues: CASTPFWGPGNTIYF.

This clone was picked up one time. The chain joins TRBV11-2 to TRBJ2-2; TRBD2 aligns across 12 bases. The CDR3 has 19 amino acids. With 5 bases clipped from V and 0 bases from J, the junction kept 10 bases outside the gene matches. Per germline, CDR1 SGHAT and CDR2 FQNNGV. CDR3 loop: CASSHFRTSGATNTGELFF. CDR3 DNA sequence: TGTGCCAGCAGCCACTTTCGGACTAGCGGGGCCACGAACACCGGGGAGCTGTTTTTT.

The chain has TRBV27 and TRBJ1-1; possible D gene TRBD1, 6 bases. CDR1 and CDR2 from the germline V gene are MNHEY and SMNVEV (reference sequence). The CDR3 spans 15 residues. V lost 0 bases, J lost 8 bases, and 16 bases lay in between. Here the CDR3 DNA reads TGTGCCAGCAGTTTATCCTACAGGGTAGGGGCCGAAGCTTTCTTT. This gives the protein CASSLSYRVGAEAFF.

CDR3 coding DNA: TGTGCCAGCAGCCCTCCCGGGACTAGACGGAATGAGCAGTTCTTC. Protein: CASSPPGTRRNEQFF. This sequence joins TRBV5-4 and TRBJ2-1, with 8 bases aligning to TRBD2. With V trimmed by 4 bases and J by 7 bases, 10 bases remained unmatched. CDR3 length: 15 residues. Per the germline V gene, CDR1 is SGHNT and CDR2 is YYREEE (reference sequence).

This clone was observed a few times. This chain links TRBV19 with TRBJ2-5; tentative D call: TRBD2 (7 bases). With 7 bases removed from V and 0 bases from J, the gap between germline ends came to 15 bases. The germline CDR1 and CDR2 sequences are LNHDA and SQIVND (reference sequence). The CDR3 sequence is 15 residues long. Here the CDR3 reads CASIPAGAYQETQYF. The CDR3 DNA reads TGTGCCAGTATCCCGGCGGGGGCGTACCAAGAGACCCAGTACTTC.

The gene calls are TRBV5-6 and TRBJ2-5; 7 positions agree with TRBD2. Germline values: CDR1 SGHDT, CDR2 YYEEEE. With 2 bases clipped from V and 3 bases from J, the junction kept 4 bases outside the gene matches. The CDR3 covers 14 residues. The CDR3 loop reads CASSFPSGKETQYF. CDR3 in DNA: TGTGCCAGCAGCTTTCCTAGCGGCAAAGAGACCCAGTACTTC.

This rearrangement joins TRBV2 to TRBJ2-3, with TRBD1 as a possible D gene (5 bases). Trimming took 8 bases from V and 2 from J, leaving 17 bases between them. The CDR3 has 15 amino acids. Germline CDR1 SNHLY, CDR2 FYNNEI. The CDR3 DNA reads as TGTGCCAGCGGCTACCAGCGACAGTCCACAGATACGCAGTATTTT. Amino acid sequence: CASGYQRQSTDTQYF.

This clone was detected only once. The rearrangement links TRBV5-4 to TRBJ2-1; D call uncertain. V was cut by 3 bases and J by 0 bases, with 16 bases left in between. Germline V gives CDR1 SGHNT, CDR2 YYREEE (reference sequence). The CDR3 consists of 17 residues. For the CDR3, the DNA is TGTGCCAGCAGCTCCGTCGGAGCTTTCAGCTCCTACAATGAGCAGTTCTTC. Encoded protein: CASSSVGAFSSYNEQFF.

Written as DNA, the CDR3 is TGTGCCAGCAGCTTAGATAGCGGGCACGACGACAACACCGGGGAGCTGTTTTTT. Amino acids: CASSLDSGHDDNTGELFF. The chain links TRBV7-8 to TRBJ2-2; 7 positions agree with TRBD2. With 1 base clipped from V and 2 bases from J, the junction kept 10 bases outside the gene matches. The CDR3 is 18 amino acids. In germline, CDR1 is SGHVS, CDR2 FQNEAQ.

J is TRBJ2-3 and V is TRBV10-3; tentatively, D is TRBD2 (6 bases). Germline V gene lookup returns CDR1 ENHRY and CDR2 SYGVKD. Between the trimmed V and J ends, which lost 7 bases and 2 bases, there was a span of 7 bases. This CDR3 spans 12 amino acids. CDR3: CAIKGLTDTQYF. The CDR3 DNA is TGTGCCATCAAGGGACTCACAGATACGCAGTATTTT.

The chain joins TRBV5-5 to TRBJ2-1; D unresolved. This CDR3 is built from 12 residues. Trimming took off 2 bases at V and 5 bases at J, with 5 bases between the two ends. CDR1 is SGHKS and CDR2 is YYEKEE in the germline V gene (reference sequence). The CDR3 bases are TGTGCCAGCAGCTTACATAACAATGAGCAGTTCTTC. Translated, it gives CASSLHNNEQFF.

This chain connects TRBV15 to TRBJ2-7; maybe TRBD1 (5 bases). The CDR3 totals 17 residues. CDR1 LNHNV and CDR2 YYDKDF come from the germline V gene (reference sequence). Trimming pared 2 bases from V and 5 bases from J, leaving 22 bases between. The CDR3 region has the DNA TGTGCCACCAGCAGAATTCGAAGTGCTTCAGGGTTTCACGAGCAGTACTTC. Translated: CATSRIRSASGFHEQYF.

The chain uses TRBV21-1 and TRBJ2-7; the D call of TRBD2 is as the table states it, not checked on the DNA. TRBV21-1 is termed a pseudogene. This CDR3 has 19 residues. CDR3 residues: CASSKWRGTSGRRPYEQYF. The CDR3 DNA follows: TGTGCCAGCAGCAAATGGAGGGGGACTAGCGGGAGAAGGCCCTACGAGCAGTACTTC.

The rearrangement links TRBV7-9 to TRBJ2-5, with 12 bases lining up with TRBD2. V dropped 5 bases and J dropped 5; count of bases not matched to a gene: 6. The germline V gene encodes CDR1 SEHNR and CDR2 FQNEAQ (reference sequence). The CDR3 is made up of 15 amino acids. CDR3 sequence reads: CASSRTSGTSETQYF. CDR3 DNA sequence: TGTGCCAGCAGCCGGACTAGCGGGACGTCGGAGACCCAGTACTTC.

CDR3 DNA: TGTGCCAGCTCACCCTCTATCAAGGACAGTTATAGCAATCAGCCCCAGCATTTT. Encoded protein: CASSPSIKDSYSNQPQHF. The V gene is TRBV18, the J gene TRBJ1-5, with D maybe TRBD1 (6 bases). CDR1 KGHSH and CDR2 LQKENI come from the germline V gene. The V gene lost 3 bases and the J gene lost 0 bases, with 18 bases spanning the gap. This CDR3 spans 18 amino acids. Filled out from reference TRBV18 and TRBJ1-5, the complete variable domain reads NAGVMQNPRHLVRRRGQEARLRCSPMKGHSHVYWYRQLPEEGLKFMVYLQKENIIDESGMPKERFSAEFPKEGPSILRIQQVVRGDSAAYFCASSPSIKDSYSNQPQHFGDGTRLSIL.

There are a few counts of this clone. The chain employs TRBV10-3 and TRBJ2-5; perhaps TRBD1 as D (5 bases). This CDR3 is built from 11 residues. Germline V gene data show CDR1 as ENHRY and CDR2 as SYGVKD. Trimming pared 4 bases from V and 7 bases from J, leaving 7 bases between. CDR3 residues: CAISGGGTQYF. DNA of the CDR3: TGTGCCATCAGTGGGGGCGGGACCCAGTACTTC.